This is a list of T cell receptor beta chains from one sample in a study of vaccination and CD4 T cells after COVID-19. For these receptors, no antigen is known. One entry per CDR3 protein, called by TCRdb with MiXCR from the PCR reads. The table records 15,000 to 20,000 distinct CDR3 sequences, around 80% of them present only once. This material consisted of CD4+ T cells from blood, cultured in vitro, taken after SARS-CoV-2 vaccination. The source of these receptors is a human donor who received a COVID-19 vaccine. Each CDR3 is given with its conserved first and last residue. Fields, in order: clone size, J gene, D gene, V gene, CDR3 DNA, CDR3 protein. D genes are given only for firm matches. Expanded clones get a size class; other rows say once, few or many, or leave the size out.

.	TRBJ2-1	.	TRBV19	TGTGCCAGTAGCAGCAGACAGAGCTCCTACAATGAGCAGTTCTTC	CASSSRQSSYNEQFF
.	TRBJ1-5	.	TRBV19	TGTGCCAGTAGTATAGGGGACGGGGATCAGCCCCAGCATTTT	CASSIGDGDQPQHF
.	TRBJ2-1	TRBD1	TRBV11-1	TGTGCCAGCAGTCCCATCGACAGGGCCTCCTACAATGAGCAGTTCTTC	CASSPIDRASYNEQFF
.	TRBJ1-1	.	TRBV6-1	TGTGCCAGCATGGGAATAGGTACTGAAGCTTTCTTT	CASMGIGTEAFF
.	TRBJ1-1	.	TRBV24-1	TGTGCCACCAGTTTGGGCGGCACCACTGAAGCTTTCTTT	CATSLGGTTEAFF
.	TRBJ1-1	.	TRBV20-1	TGCAGTGTTCCCCTCCGTCCAGACACTGAAGCTTTCTTT	CSVPLRPDTEAFF
few	TRBJ2-7	TRBD1	TRBV5-4	TGTGCCAGCAGTCAACAAGGGCAGGGGGCCTACGAGCAGTACTTC	CASSQQGQGAYEQYF
.	TRBJ2-2	TRBD2	TRBV10-1	TGCGCCAGCAACCGGGGGGACGGGACCGGGGAGCTGTTTTTT	CASNRGDGTGELFF
.	TRBJ2-3	.	TRBV20-1	TGCAGTGCTAGAGGGCGGGGCGGCACAGATACGCAGTATTTT	CSARGRGGTDTQYF
.	TRBJ1-6	.	TRBV20-1	TGCAGTGCTGGGACCCTAAATTCACCCCTCCACTTT	CSAGTLNSPLHF
.	TRBJ2-7	TRBD1	TRBV27	TGTGCCAGCCGACAGGGGTCGAGCTCCTACGAGCAGTACTTC	CASRQGSSSYEQYF
few	TRBJ2-3	.	TRBV6-1	TGTGCCAGCAGCCCACTCCCGACAGGAAGGTCAGATACGCAGTATTTT	CASSPLPTGRSDTQYF
.	TRBJ2-2	TRBD1	TRBV6-1	TGTGCCAGCAGCCCAACCGGACAGGGGGCCACCGGGGAGCTGTTTTTT	CASSPTGQGATGELFF
.	TRBJ1-1	.	TRBV7-8	TGTGCCAGCACCATTCAGCCGCGGACGACGAACACTGAAGCTTTCTTT	CASTIQPRTTNTEAFF
.	TRBJ2-3	TRBD1	TRBV24-1	TGTGCCACCAGTGATTTCCGCTCGGACAGGGGGCAACTCACAGATACGCAGTATTTT	CATSDFRSDRGQLTDTQYF
.	TRBJ2-2	.	TRBV10-3	TGTGCCATCAGTGACCACGGGGCACCCAACACCGGGGAGCTGTTTTTT	CAISDHGAPNTGELFF
.	TRBJ2-2	.	TRBV7-3	TGTGCCAGCAGCTTATCTCTTACAACCGGGGAGCTGTTTTTT	CASSLSLTTGELFF
.	TRBJ1-2	.	TRBV2	TGTGCCAGCAGGGACAGCTCAAGTCACTATGGCTACACCTTC	CASRDSSSHYGYTF
.	TRBJ2-5	TRBD2	TRBV11-3	TGTGCCAGCAGCTTAGATCAGCGGGGGGGCGGAACCCAGTACTTC	CASSLDQRGGGTQYF
.	TRBJ2-1	.	TRBV20-1	TGCAGTGCTAGGTATCTAGACTACAATGAGCAGTTCTTC	CSARYLDYNEQFF
.	TRBJ2-1	TRBD2	TRBV11-3	TGTGCCAGCAGAGCTAGCGGGGGGAATGAGCAGTTCTTC	CASRASGGNEQFF
medium-sized	TRBJ2-2	.	TRBV12-3/TRBV12-4	TGTGCCAGCATCCGGAACACCGGGGAGCTGTTTTTT	CASIRNTGELFF
.	TRBJ2-3	.	TRBV6-4	TGTGCCAGCAGCTCACAGAGGGCAGCCCTCACAGATACGCAGTATTTT	CASSSQRAALTDTQYF
.	TRBJ2-7	TRBD2	TRBV7-7	TGTGCCAGCAGCCTACGGGGACTAGGATCCTACGAGCAGTACTTC	CASSLRGLGSYEQYF
.	TRBJ1-1	.	TRBV25-1	TGTGCCACCAAAAGTAGGGGGATGAACACTGAAGCTTTCTTT	CATKSRGMNTEAFF
.	TRBJ1-5	TRBD1	TRBV6-1	TGTGCCAGCAGTACAGGGGCCTATAGCAATCAGCCCCAGCATTTT	CASSTGAYSNQPQHF
.	TRBJ2-3	.	TRBV6-1	TGTGCCAGCAGTAGGGGGACACGCGGGGCCACAGATACGCAGTATTTT	CASSRGTRGATDTQYF
.	TRBJ1-3	.	TRBV19	TGTGCCAGTAGTCTCGCCAGGGGAGGAAACACCATATATTTT	CASSLARGGNTIYF
.	TRBJ2-1	.	TRBV24-1	TGTGCCACCAGTGATTTTTCGGGGGAGTACAATGAGCAGTTCTTC	CATSDFSGEYNEQFF
.	TRBJ2-7	.	TRBV6-5	TGTGCCAGCAGTTATCTCGGGGCCTCCTACGAGCAGTACTTC	CASSYLGASYEQYF
.	TRBJ1-2	.	TRBV4-2	TGTGCCAGCAGCCAAGAGGGGCAGGGTCCCCTTTTCGACTATGGCTACACCTTC	CASSQEGQGPLFDYGYTF
.	TRBJ1-2	.	TRBV20-1	TGCAGTGCGCCGATCTCTAACTATGGCTACACCTTC	CSAPISNYGYTF
.	TRBJ1-1	TRBD1	TRBV27	TGTGCCAGCAGTTTACGCGTGACAGGGGGCAATTCTGAAGCTTTCTTT	CASSLRVTGGNSEAFF
.	TRBJ2-2	.	TRBV7-2	TGTGCCAGCAGCTCCCTGGTCGGGGAGCTGTTTTTT	CASSSLVGELFF
.	TRBJ1-3	.	TRBV15	TGTGCCACCAGCAGAGAGAGGGGAGGGGGGATAAACACCATATATTTT	CATSRERGGGINTIYF
.	TRBJ2-5	TRBD1	TRBV6-1	TGTGCCACCCATCGGACAGGGGGCGTTGAGACCCAGTACTTC	CATHRTGGVETQYF
.	TRBJ2-3	TRBD2	TRBV7-3	TGTGCCAGCAGCGCCACTGGAGGGACTAGCGGGGGGGCCCCAGATACGCAGTATTTT	CASSATGGTSGGAPDTQYF
.	TRBJ1-2	.	TRBV25-1	TGTGCCAGCAGTGATGACGGGGGAGGTGGTGTTTATGGCTACACCTTC	CASSDDGGGGVYGYTF
few	TRBJ2-5	TRBD2	TRBV30	TGTGCCTGGAGTCCCCCAAGGCGGGCTAGCGGAAATCAAGAGACCCAGTACTTC	CAWSPPRRASGNQETQYF
.	TRBJ1-2	.	TRBV20-1	TGCAGTGCTAGAGATCGGGCCAGGGGAGGCTATGGCTACACCTTC	CSARDRARGGYGYTF
.	TRBJ1-5	TRBD1	TRBV2	TGTGCCGGTTCCAGGACAGGGCGAAGCAATCAGCCCCAGCATTTT	CAGSRTGRSNQPQHF
.	TRBJ2-3	.	TRBV2	TGTGCCAGCAGGGGGAGCACAGATACGCAGTATTTT	CASRGSTDTQYF
medium-sized	TRBJ2-5	.	TRBV21-1	TGTGCCAGCAGCCTCCGACAGGTAGGTAGGGAGACCCAGTACTTC	CASSLRQVGRETQYF
.	TRBJ1-5	TRBD1	TRBV6-1	TGTGCCAGCAGTAAAAAGGGACAGGGGAATCAGCCCCAGCATTTT	CASSKKGQGNQPQHF
.	TRBJ2-5	.	TRBV11-3	TGTGCCAGCAGCTTAGAGGGCAGAATCCAAGAGACCCAGTACTTC	CASSLEGRIQETQYF
.	TRBJ1-2	TRBD1	TRBV4-2	TGTGCCAGCAGCCAACAGGGGGCGCGGAGTGGCTACACCTTC	CASSQQGARSGYTF
.	TRBJ1-5	TRBD1	TRBV7-9	TGTGCCAGCAGCCATTGGACAGGACGAAACAATCAGCCCCAGCATTTT	CASSHWTGRNNQPQHF
.	TRBJ2-3	TRBD2	TRBV20-1	TGCAGTGCTAGACTAGCGGTCTCAGATACGCAGTATTTT	CSARLAVSDTQYF
.	TRBJ2-1	.	TRBV15	TGTGCCACCAGCACAGGCAGTTTTGTGGGGCAGTTCTTC	CATSTGSFVGQFF
.	TRBJ1-2	TRBD1	TRBV20-1	TGCAGTGCCACGACAGGGGGACGGTATGGCTACACCTTC	CSATTGGRYGYTF
few	TRBJ1-2	TRBD1	TRBV6-1	TGTGCCAGCACTGATCGTTGGACAGGTGCCAACTATGGCTACACCTTC	CASTDRWTGANYGYTF
.	TRBJ1-6	TRBD1	TRBV7-2	TGTGCCAGCAGCTTATCCATCCAGGGGGGTCGCAATTCACCCCTCCACTTT	CASSLSIQGGRNSPLHF
.	TRBJ1-2	.	TRBV19	TGTGCCAGTATCGAGAGCCCTCAGGGGCCGTATGGCTACACCTTC	CASIESPQGPYGYTF
.	TRBJ2-2	TRBD2	TRBV24-1	TGTGCCACCAGTGATCCGACCGGGACTAGTACCGGGGAGCTGTTTTTT	CATSDPTGTSTGELFF
once	TRBJ1-5	TRBD1	TRBV6-1	TGTGCCAGCAGCTCCGGGACAGGGAGCAATCAGCCCCAGCATTTT	CASSSGTGSNQPQHF
.	TRBJ1-1	.	TRBV11-3	TGTGCCAGCAGCTTTAGCCGAAACACTGAAGCTTTCTTT	CASSFSRNTEAFF
few	TRBJ1-2	.	TRBV6-4	TGTGCCAGCAGTGAGGGCAGGGAGAGAGGCTACACCTTC	CASSEGRERGYTF